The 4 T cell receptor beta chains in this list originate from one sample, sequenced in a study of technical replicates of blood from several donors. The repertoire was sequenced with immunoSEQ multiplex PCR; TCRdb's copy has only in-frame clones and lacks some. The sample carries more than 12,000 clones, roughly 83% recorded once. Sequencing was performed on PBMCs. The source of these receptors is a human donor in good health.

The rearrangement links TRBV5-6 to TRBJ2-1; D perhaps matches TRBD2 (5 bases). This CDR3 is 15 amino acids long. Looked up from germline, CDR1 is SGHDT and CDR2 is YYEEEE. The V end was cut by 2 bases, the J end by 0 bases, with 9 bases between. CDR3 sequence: CASSFIGSSYNEQFF. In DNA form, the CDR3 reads TGTGCCAGCAGCTTTATTGGGAGCTCCTACAATGAGCAGTTCTTC.

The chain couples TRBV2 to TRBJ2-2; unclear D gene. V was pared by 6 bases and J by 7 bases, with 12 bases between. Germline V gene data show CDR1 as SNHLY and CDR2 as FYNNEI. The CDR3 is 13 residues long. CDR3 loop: CASSQMFNGELFF. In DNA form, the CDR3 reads TGTGCCAGCAGCCAGATGTTTAACGGGGAGCTGTTTTTT. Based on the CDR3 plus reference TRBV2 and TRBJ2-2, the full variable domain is EPEVTQTPSHQVTQMGQEVILRCVPISNHLYFYWYRQILGQKVEFLVSFYNNEISEKSEIFDDQFSVERPDGSNFTLKIRSTKLEDSAMYFCASSQMFNGELFFGEGSRLTVL.

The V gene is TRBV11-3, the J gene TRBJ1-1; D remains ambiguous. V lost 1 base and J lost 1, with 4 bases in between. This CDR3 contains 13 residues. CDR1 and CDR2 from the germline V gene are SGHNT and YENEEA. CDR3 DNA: TGTGCCAGCAGCTTAGCCTCGAACACTGAAGCTTTCTTT. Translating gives CASSLASNTEAFF.

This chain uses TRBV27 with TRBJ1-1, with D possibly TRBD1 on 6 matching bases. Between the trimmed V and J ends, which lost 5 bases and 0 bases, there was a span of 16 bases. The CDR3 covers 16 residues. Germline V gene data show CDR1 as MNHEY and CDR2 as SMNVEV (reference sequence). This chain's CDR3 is CASSPSRGGVNTEAFF. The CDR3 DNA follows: TGTGCCAGCAGTCCCTCTAGGGGGGGGGTGAACACTGAAGCTTTCTTT.